The entry below describes one TCR beta chain. The target antigen is unknown. PCR amplification relied on 60 Vbeta primers (plus 13 Jbeta primers). Authors' analysis steps: A follow-up analysis tallied about 80 million unique TCR beta chains, roughly 10 million shared. The data were produced by immunoSEQ multiplex PCR, yet TCRdb's version contains in-frame clones alone and is incomplete. Clone size and V and J calls were adopted from that table, with D and trimming inferred from the DNA. The sample lists 80,000 to 130,000 clones, 79% occurring once. The data are from a study of cytomegalovirus exposure and HLA in healthy donors. Study-wide results and limits: No immune exposure information besides CMV serostatus was available. The authors later found most CMV-associated TCR beta chains appeared HLA-restricted. Later on, an analysis showed TCR association rates differing by HLA locus, with DRB1 the most and HLA-C the fewest.

This TCR derives from a female donor in good health and CMV-seropositive. The sample comprised PBMCs.

The CDR3, as DNA: TGTGCCAGCAGTTTATACAGCTTGAACACCGGGGAGCTGTTTTTT. It yields the protein CASSLYSLNTGELFF. This sequence joins TRBV27 and TRBJ2-2; D gene unclear. The CDR3 covers 15 residues. Trimming took 1 base from V and 1 from J, leaving 7 bases between them. Germline CDR1 MNHEY, CDR2 SMNVEV (reference sequence).